The 13 T cell receptor beta chains reported below all come from one sample, sequenced in a study of shared clonotypes between healthy human individuals. Produced via immunoSEQ multiplex PCR; TCRdb's table is partial and in-frame only. The sample has approximately 640,000 clones; about 90% are singletons. Sequencing input: memory CD8+ T cells from PBMCs. Specified subset: CD45RO+ cells pooled with CCR7-negative TemRA cells. These receptors all stem from a man aged 18-30 years in good health. Some clones in this sample may be carry-over from other donors' samples.

The genes are TRBV2 and TRBJ2-7; TRBD2 might be the D (6 bases). V shed 3 bases and J shed 0 bases, with 18 bases lying between them. The length of the CDR3 is 17 residues. In germline, CDR1 is SNHLY, CDR2 FYNNEI. The CDR3 nucleotides are TGTGCCAGCAGTGAGGAGGGGACCACTAACCTCTCCTACGAGCAGTACTTC. The encoded protein is CASSEEGTTNLSYEQYF.

This chain links TRBV9 with TRBJ2-3, with TRBD2 matching over 10 bases. J was trimmed by 4 bases and V by 5 bases; bases with no gene match: 7. The CDR3 contains 15 residues. Germline CDR1 reads SGDLS; CDR2 reads YYNGEE. CDR3 DNA: TGTGCCAGCAGTCCAACAGCGGGAGGGTCAGATACGCAGTATTTT. This encodes CASSPTAGGSDTQYF.

This chain connects TRBV9 to TRBJ1-2; 8 nucleotides align to TRBD1. V trimming: 2 bases; J trimming: 3 bases; junction bases outside the gene matches: 6. This CDR3 has 15 residues. CDR1 and CDR2 from the germline V gene are SGDLS and YYNGEE. DNA for the CDR3: TGTGCCAGCAGCGTCGCAGGGGGCGCGGACTATGGCTACACCTTC. This sequence encodes CASSVAGGADYGYTF.

The J gene is TRBJ1-5, the V gene TRBV6-1, with D possibly matching TRBD1 (6 bases). The CDR3 is 17 amino acids. CDR1 and CDR2 from the germline V gene are MNHNS and SASEGT. Deletions cut 2 bases from V and 7 bases from J, with 21 bases between. The CDR3 spells CASSEFGGTLVQQPQHF. The CDR3, as DNA: TGTGCCAGCAGTGAATTTGGCGGGACACTGGTCCAGCAGCCCCAGCATTTT.

The CDR3 DNA is TGTGCCAGCAGTGACCGGGTAAAGGGGGCCGGGGAGCTGTTTTTT. Its protein product is CASSDRVKGAGELFF. The chain is built from TRBV6-1 and TRBJ2-2, with D tentatively TRBD1 (6 bases). CDR3 size: 15 residues. Germline V lookup: CDR1 MNHNS, CDR2 SASEGT. The ends were cut back, 3 bases at V and 6 bases at J, with 14 bases in the middle.

CDR3 sequence (DNA): TGCGCCAGCAGCTTAGGCTTTGAAGCTTTCTTT. This gives the protein CASSLGFEAFF. This chain links TRBV5-1 with TRBJ1-1; D unresolved. Germline lookup yields CDR1 SGHRS and CDR2 YFSETQ. The CDR3 loop spans 11 amino acids. The V end lost 2 bases, the J end lost 7 bases, and 6 bases lay between the germline ends.

CDR3 sequence (DNA): TGTGCCAGCAGTCACCGGGACAGGGTCTACAATGAGCAGTTCTTC. It yields the protein CASSHRDRVYNEQFF. The rearrangement joins TRBV28 to TRBJ2-1; 9 positions agree with TRBD1. This CDR3 spans 15 amino acids. V dropped 5 bases and J dropped 3; count of bases not matched to a gene: 5. Germline V lookup: CDR1 MDHEN, CDR2 SYDVKM. The variable domain in full, completed from reference TRBV28 and TRBJ2-1, reads DVKVTQSSRYLVKRTGEKVFLECVQDMDHENMFWYRQDPGLGLRLIYFSYDVKMKEKGDIPEGYSVSREKKERFSLILESASTNQTSMYLCASSHRDRVYNEQFFGPGTRLTVL.

This rearrangement joins TRBV9 to TRBJ1-2, with D unclear. The CDR3 has 15 residues. Per germline, CDR1 SGDLS and CDR2 YYNGEE. Trimming stripped 0 bases from V and 2 bases from J, with 11 bases between. Here the CDR3 DNA reads TGTGCCAGCAGCGTAGGGGCGGCAATAAACTATGGCTACACCTTC. Encoded protein: CASSVGAAINYGYTF.

This clone was seen only a few times. The chain combines TRBV19 with TRBJ2-7; 9 bases agree with TRBD2. Trimming took 5 bases from V and 5 from J; bases not matched to a gene: 7. The CDR3 contains 14 residues. Germline lookup yields CDR1 LNHDA and CDR2 SQIVND (reference sequence). The CDR3 DNA follows: TGTGCCAGTAGTTCACTAGCGGGCATCGACGAGCAGTACTTC. Translated: CASSSLAGIDEQYF.

The chain recombines TRBV7-9 with TRBJ2-7; a weak D match, TRBD1 (6 bases). CDR1 and CDR2 (germline): SEHNR, FQNEAQ (reference sequence). The V and J ends lost 5 bases and 5 bases respectively, with 10 bases between them. The CDR3 has 12 residues. The CDR3 here is CASSRQDDEQYF. DNA of the CDR3: TGTGCCAGCAGCCGACAGGACGACGAGCAGTACTTC.

This chain uses TRBV11-2 with TRBJ2-1; TRBD2 agrees at 10 bases. Germline CDR1 and CDR2: SGHAT and FQNNGV. V lost 4 bases to trimming and J lost 7 bases; unmatched junction nucleotides: 13. The CDR3 is 17 residues long. This chain's CDR3 is CASSSRGEREGRNEQFF. The CDR3 nucleotides are TGTGCCAGCAGCTCTAGGGGGGAGCGGGAGGGCCGGAATGAGCAGTTCTTC.

This rearrangement joins TRBV10-3 to TRBJ2-3; weak D call: TRBD2 (5 bases). The CDR3 sequence is 16 residues long. With 6 bases removed from V and 2 bases from J, the gap between germline ends came to 18 bases. The germline CDR1 and CDR2 sequences are ENHRY and SYGVKD. CDR3: CAISHARGMVTDTQYF. Written as DNA, the CDR3 is TGTGCCATCAGCCACGCTCGGGGTATGGTCACAGATACGCAGTATTTT.

The chain carries TRBV10-3 and TRBJ2-1, with D maybe TRBD1 (5 bases). Germline CDR1 ENHRY, CDR2 SYGVKD. The CDR3 totals 15 residues. Trimming stripped 3 bases from V and 5 bases from J, with 14 bases between. The CDR3 region is CAISDFRDVHNEQFF. DNA for the CDR3: TGTGCCATCAGTGACTTCAGGGATGTGCACAATGAGCAGTTCTTC.